The entry below describes one TCR beta chain. Its antigen is not known. CDR1 SGHRS and CDR2 YFSETQ come from the germline V gene. The CDR3 is made up of 16 amino acids. With 4 bases clipped from V and 3 bases from J, the junction kept 6 bases outside the gene matches. A single record per CDR3 protein comes from TCRdb applying MiXCR to the 5' RACE reads. The data contain some 600,000 distinct CDR3 sequences, about a sixth of them singletons. This sample stems from a study of T cells after yellow fever vaccination. General study points: One caveat is that FACS-sorted repertoires could contain abundant clonotypes contaminating from the bulk population. The secondary T-cell response peaked on day 5, not day 15, but was weaker. After the booster, 96% of CD4 and approximately 87% of CD8 primary-response clones were re-detected.

The origin of this receptor is a man between 18 and 29 years old who received the YFV17D yellow fever vaccine. The specimen comprised PBMCs, sampled 5 to 6 days after the first yellow fever vaccination. This chain joins TRBV5-1 and TRBJ2-7, with TRBD2 matching 14 bases. CDR3 residues: CASSPGGTSGGYEQYF. In DNA, the CDR3 is TGCGCCAGCAGCCCCGGAGGGACTAGCGGGGGCTACGAGCAGTACTTC.